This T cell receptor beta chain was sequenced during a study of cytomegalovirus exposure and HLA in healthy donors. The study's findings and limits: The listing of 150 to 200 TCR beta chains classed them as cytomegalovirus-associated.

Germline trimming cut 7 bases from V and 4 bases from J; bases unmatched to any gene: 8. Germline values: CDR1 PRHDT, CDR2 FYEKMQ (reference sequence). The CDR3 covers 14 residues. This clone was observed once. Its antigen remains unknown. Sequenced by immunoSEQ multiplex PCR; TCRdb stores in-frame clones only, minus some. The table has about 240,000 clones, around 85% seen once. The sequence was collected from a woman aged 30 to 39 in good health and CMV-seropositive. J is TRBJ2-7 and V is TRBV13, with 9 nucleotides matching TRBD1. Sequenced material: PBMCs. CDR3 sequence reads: CASTQQGAGYEQYF. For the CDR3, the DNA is TGTGCCAGCACCCAACAGGGGGCTGGATACGAGCAGTACTTC.